One sample yielded the 30 T cell receptor beta chains listed below, sequenced in a study of T cell responses to AZD1222 COVID-19 vaccine. The repertoire was sequenced with immunoSEQ multiplex PCR; TCRdb's copy has only in-frame clones and lacks some. The sample consists of about 83,000 clones, approximately 85% of them appearing once. The material was peripheral blood, obtained 28 days after the second AZD1222 dose. These receptors were collected from an adult who received the AZD1222 COVID-19 vaccine.

V is TRBV13 and J is TRBJ2-5, with D perhaps TRBD1 (6 bases). Per the germline V gene, CDR1 is PRHDT and CDR2 is FYEKMQ (reference sequence). This CDR3 comprises 15 residues. Trimming cost V 3 bases and J 1 base, with 12 bases left between them. CDR3 DNA: TGTGCCAGCAGCTTTGGGAAGGACAGCCAAGAGACCCAGTACTTC. This translates into CASSFGKDSQETQYF.

The V gene is TRBV28, the J gene TRBJ1-1; 8 bases are shared with TRBD1. The CDR3 is 15 amino acids. Germline lookup yields CDR1 MDHEN and CDR2 SYDVKM. V shed 3 bases, J shed 3 bases, and the junction held 6 bases outside the gene matches. In nucleotides, the CDR3 is TGTGCCAGCAGTTTCGGCAGGGGGCAGTACACTGAAGCTTTCTTT. Amino acid sequence: CASSFGRGQYTEAFF. The variable domain in full, completed from reference TRBV28 and TRBJ1-1, reads DVKVTQSSRYLVKRTGEKVFLECVQDMDHENMFWYRQDPGLGLRLIYFSYDVKMKEKGDIPEGYSVSREKKERFSLILESASTNQTSMYLCASSFGRGQYTEAFFGQGTRLTVV.

The V gene is TRBV30, the J gene TRBJ1-3; 11 bases align to TRBD1. V trimming: 6 bases; J trimming: 2 bases; junction bases outside the gene matches: 3. This CDR3 is built from 14 residues. Germline CDR1 GTSNPN, CDR2 SVGIG (reference sequence). The CDR3, as DNA: TGTGCCTGCGTGGGACAGGGGGCTGGAAACACCATATATTTT. Residues: CACVGQGAGNTIYF.

This chain uses TRBV7-9 with TRBJ2-1, with 7 bases identical to TRBD2. Germline values: CDR1 SEHNR, CDR2 FQNEAQ (reference sequence). The length of the CDR3 is 17 residues. Germline trimming cut 3 bases from V and 3 bases from J; bases unmatched to any gene: 11. Here the CDR3 reads CASSLSRSGIIYNEQFF. Here the CDR3 DNA reads TGTGCCAGCAGCTTGTCCCGGAGCGGGATAATCTACAATGAGCAGTTCTTC.

This clone was picked up one time. V usage is TRBV3-1 (or the pseudogene TRBV3-2) and J usage is TRBJ2-7, with TRBD2 matching over 12 bases. The CDR3 extends over 17 amino acids. V dropped 3 bases and J dropped 5; count of bases not matched to a gene: 11. Germline lookup yields CDR1 LGHDT and CDR2 YNNKEL (reference sequence). Here the CDR3 reads CASSQDLAGGPKDEQYF. Written as DNA, the CDR3 is TGTGCCAGCAGCCAGGACCTAGCGGGGGGGCCGAAGGACGAGCAGTACTTC.

This chain joins TRBV24-1 and TRBJ2-3; 13 bases agree with TRBD2. V lost 0 bases to trimming and J lost 2 bases; unmatched junction nucleotides: 1. The germline V gene has CDR1 KGHDR and CDR2 SFDVKD. The CDR3 has 17 residues. CDR3 residues: CATSDLTSGGVTDTQYF. The CDR3, as DNA: TGTGCCACCAGTGATTTGACTAGCGGGGGGGTCACAGATACGCAGTATTTT.

The V call is TRBV5-1, the J call TRBJ2-7, with TRBD1 matching over 7 bases. In germline, CDR1 is SGHRS, CDR2 YFSETQ. J gave up 5 bases and V 3 bases, and 5 bases lay outside the gene matches. This CDR3 has 13 residues. For the CDR3, the DNA is TGCGCCAGCAGCTCGGGACAGCACCACGAGCAGTACTTC. The encoded protein is CASSSGQHHEQYF.

The chain links TRBV5-4 to TRBJ2-3, with 10 nucleotides matching TRBD2. The CDR3 extends over 15 amino acids. V trimming: 3 bases; J trimming: 4 bases; junction bases outside the gene matches: 5. Germline CDR1 is SGHNT and CDR2 is YYREEE (reference sequence). The CDR3 sequence: CASSSSGGAADTQYF. The CDR3 bases are TGTGCCAGCAGCTCAAGCGGGGGGGCAGCAGATACGCAGTATTTT.

The V gene is TRBV19, the J gene TRBJ1-1, with a tentative D call TRBD1 (6 bases). The CDR3 has 15 amino acids. Germline-derived CDR1 and CDR2 are LNHDA and SQIVND (reference sequence). Trimming removed 2 bases at V and 7 bases at J, with 17 bases between. CDR3 DNA: TGTGCCAGTAGTATACTTGGCGGGGGCGCAGTTGAAGCTTTCTTT. Translating gives CASSILGGGAVEAFF. The full variable domain, completed using reference TRBV19 and TRBJ1-1, is DGGITQSPKYLFRKEGQNVTLSCEQNLNHDAMYWYRQDPGQGLRLIYYSQIVNDFQKGDIAEGYSVSREKKESFPLTVTSAQKNPTAFYLCASSILGGGAVEAFFGQGTRLTVV.

The rearrangement links TRBV7-6 to TRBJ1-1; no firm D call. With 1 base removed from V and 0 bases from J, the gap between germline ends came to 6 bases. Germline V gives CDR1 SGHVS, CDR2 FNYEAQ. There are 14 residues in the CDR3. The CDR3 DNA reads as TGTGCCAGCAGCTTAGGGCACATGAACACTGAAGCTTTCTTT. Amino acids: CASSLGHMNTEAFF.

V usage is TRBV6-1 and J usage is TRBJ2-2, with D perhaps given as TRBD1 or TRBD2 (5 bases each). The CDR3 has 20 amino acids. V lost 4 bases, J lost 1 base, and 25 bases lay in between. CDR1 is MNHNS and CDR2 is SASEGT in the germline V gene. The CDR3 region has the DNA TGTGCCAGCAGTGGCGCTTCCCCTAAGTCCGGGACGGGGAACACCGGGGAGCTGTTTTTT. Residues: CASSGASPKSGTGNTGELFF.

The chain employs TRBV15 and TRBJ2-5; a possible D gene is TRBD2 (5 bases). Germline assignment: CDR1 LNHNV and CDR2 YYDKDF (reference sequence). There are 16 residues in the CDR3. V was clipped by 2 bases and J by 4 bases, with 17 bases between them. This CDR3 reads CATSRITDSGRETQYF. In DNA form, the CDR3 reads TGTGCCACCAGCAGAATTACGGACTCAGGCCGAGAGACCCAGTACTTC.

The V gene is TRBV10-3, the J gene TRBJ1-5; 7 nucleotides line up with TRBD1. This CDR3 is built from 18 residues. Germline CDR1 reads ENHRY; CDR2 reads SYGVKD. Losses at the gene ends were 0 bases for V and 0 bases for J; bases not matched to a gene: 8. The CDR3 nucleotides read TGTGCCATCAGTGAGTCACGAGGGGGCCAGAATAGCAATCAGCCCCAGCATTTT. As protein: CAISESRGGQNSNQPQHF.

The chain combines TRBV5-1 with TRBJ1-3; TRBD1 matches 10 bases. Germline CDR1 and CDR2: SGHRS and YFSETQ. V shed 4 bases and J 3 bases; nucleotides not matched to a gene: 7. The CDR3 runs to 16 residues. The CDR3 bases are TGCGCCAGCAGCACAGACAGGGGGCTGCGTGGAAACACCATATATTTT. This translates into CASSTDRGLRGNTIYF.

This chain connects TRBV2 to TRBJ1-2; the D gene is possibly TRBD1 (5 bases). CDR3 length: 14 amino acids. Germline V gene data show CDR1 as SNHLY and CDR2 as FYNNEI. Deletions cut 4 bases from V and 4 bases from J, with 13 bases between. The DNA of the CDR3 is TGTGCCAGCAGTGTAGCTCAGGGAGGCTATGGCTACACCTTC. Its translation: CASSVAQGGYGYTF.

V and J are TRBV11-2 and TRBJ1-6; D gene ambiguous. Germline loops: CDR1 SGHAT, CDR2 FQNNGV. V was pared by 3 bases and J by 7 bases, with 4 bases between. The CDR3 runs to 12 residues. DNA of the CDR3: TGTGCCAGCAGCTTGGGGAATTCACCCCTCCACTTT. It encodes CASSLGNSPLHF. The full variable domain, with the rest looked up from reference TRBV11-2 and TRBJ1-6, is EAGVAQSPRYKIIEKRQSVAFWCNPISGHATLYWYQQILGQGPKLLIQFQNNGVVDDSQLPKDRFSAERLKGVDSTLKIQPAKLEDSAVYLCASSLGNSPLHFGNGTRLTVT.

V usage is TRBV30 and J usage is TRBJ2-3, with 8 bases identical to TRBD2. This CDR3 is built from 17 residues. The trim removed 0 bases at V and 1 base at J, leaving 9 bases unmatched. CDR1 and CDR2 (germline): GTSNPN, SVGIG (reference sequence). The CDR3 is CAWSVLVGAGGTDTQYF. DNA of the CDR3: TGTGCCTGGAGTGTACTGGTGGGAGCGGGAGGCACAGATACGCAGTATTTT.

Turning to this clone: This same CDR3 is encoded by further DNA sequences in the sample. The CDR3 nucleotides read TGTGCCAGCAGCCTTTGGGGGGATACGCAGTATTTT. Protein: CASSLWGDTQYF. The V and J genes are TRBV7-2 and TRBJ2-3, with D perhaps TRBD1 or TRBD2 (5 bases each). Looked up from germline, CDR1 is SGHTA and CDR2 is FQGNSA. The V and J ends lost 5 bases and 6 bases respectively, with 9 bases between them. The CDR3 spans 12 residues.

V is TRBV11-1 and J is TRBJ2-3; 7 nucleotides match TRBD1. V shed 4 bases and J 4 bases; nucleotides not matched to a gene: 5. The CDR3 consists of 14 residues. The germline V gene has CDR1 SGHAT and CDR2 FQDESV (reference sequence). CDR3 region: CASSSTGWADTQYF. The CDR3 DNA reads as TGTGCCAGCAGCTCGACAGGGTGGGCAGATACGCAGTATTTT.

The rearrangement links TRBV19 to TRBJ2-7; D gene uncertain. Trimming shortened V by 2 bases and J by 0 bases, and 8 bases separated the two germline ends. The V gene's germline CDR1 is LNHDA and CDR2 SQIVND (reference sequence). The CDR3 is made up of 14 amino acids. The DNA of the CDR3 is TGTGCCAGTAGTATATGGCAGACCTCCTACGAGCAGTACTTC. Amino acids: CASSIWQTSYEQYF.

The chain links TRBV19 to TRBJ1-5; perhaps TRBD1 as D (5 bases). The V and J ends lost 7 bases and 6 bases respectively, with 22 bases between them. The V gene's germline CDR1 is LNHDA and CDR2 SQIVND (reference sequence). CDR3 length equals 16 residues. CDR3 nucleotide sequence: TGTGCCAGTACCGATGGGGCCTGGGGAAAGAGTCAGCCCCAGCATTTT. Translating gives CASTDGAWGKSQPQHF. Variable domain in full (rest from reference TRBV19 and TRBJ1-5): DGGITQSPKYLFRKEGQNVTLSCEQNLNHDAMYWYRQDPGQGLRLIYYSQIVNDFQKGDIAEGYSVSREKKESFPLTVTSAQKNPTAFYLCASTDGAWGKSQPQHFGDGTRLSIL.

CDR3 sequence reads: CASSQYTQETQYF. CDR3 in DNA: TGTGCCAGCAGCCAATATACGCAAGAGACCCAGTACTTC. The chain employs TRBV3-1 (or the pseudogene TRBV3-2) and TRBJ2-5, with no clear D. The germline CDR1 and CDR2 sequences are LGHDT and YNNKEL (reference sequence). The CDR3 extends over 13 amino acids. V was clipped by 2 bases and J by 2 bases, with 6 bases between them.

This chain connects TRBV7-9 to TRBJ1-2; 11 nucleotides line up with TRBD1. The CDR3 spans 14 residues. Trimming cost V 4 bases and J 3 bases; bases outside gene matches: 1. Germline V gene data show CDR1 as SEHNR and CDR2 as FQNEAQ (reference sequence). CDR3 nucleotides: TGTGCCAGCAGCTGGGACAGGGGGGACTATGGCTACACCTTC. The encoded protein is CASSWDRGDYGYTF.

V and J are TRBV28 and TRBJ1-4, with D perhaps matching TRBD1 (6 bases). The CDR3 is made up of 12 amino acids. Germline V lookup: CDR1 MDHEN, CDR2 SYDVKM. V was clipped by 6 bases and J by 7 bases, with 9 bases between them. The CDR3 is CASSSQGEKLFF. The CDR3 DNA follows: TGTGCCAGCAGCTCACAGGGTGAAAAACTGTTTTTT.

The chain combines TRBV5-1 with TRBJ2-5, with 10 bases matching TRBD2. Germline-derived CDR1 and CDR2 are SGHRS and YFSETQ. This CDR3 is built from 14 residues. V gave up 4 bases and J gave up 5 bases; unmatched junction bases: 5. CDR3 sequence reads: CASSPGTSVETQYF. The CDR3 coding sequence is TGCGCCAGCAGCCCAGGGACTAGCGTCGAGACCCAGTACTTC.

The V call is TRBV7-7, the J call TRBJ1-4; TRBD1 matches 7 bases. This CDR3 region has 14 residues. Per germline, CDR1 SSHAT and CDR2 FNYEAQ (reference sequence). V shed 5 bases and J 3 bases; nucleotides not matched to a gene: 3. The CDR3: CASSKGTANEKLFF. The CDR3 DNA is TGTGCCAGCAGCAAAGGGACAGCTAATGAAAAACTGTTTTTT.

The chain recombines TRBV7-8 with TRBJ1-1; D possibly corresponds to TRBD1 (5 bases). Trimming cost V 7 bases and J 0 bases, with 9 bases left between them. From germline, CDR1 is SGHVS and CDR2 FQNEAQ. The CDR3 loop spans 13 amino acids. CDR3 nucleotides: TGTGCCAGCATCCTAGGGGTGAACACTGAAGCTTTCTTT. Translated, it gives CASILGVNTEAFF.

CDR3 nucleotide sequence: TGCAGCGTTGATGGGGACAGGGGGGTCAACTATGGCTACACCTTC. Amino acids: CSVDGDRGVNYGYTF. The rearrangement links TRBV29-1 to TRBJ1-2; TRBD1 aligns across 11 bases. V dropped 3 bases and J dropped 2; count of bases not matched to a gene: 5. This CDR3 has 15 amino acids. Looked up from germline, CDR1 is SQVTM and CDR2 is ANQGSEA.

The chain combines TRBV6-2 or TRBV6-3 with TRBJ1-4; possible D gene TRBD1, 5 bases. V lost 4 bases, J lost 5 bases, and 14 bases lay in between. CDR1 MNHEY and CDR2 SVGEGT come from the germline V gene. This CDR3 has 15 residues. The CDR3 loop is CASSLLRDGNEKLFF. Here the CDR3 DNA reads TGTGCCAGCAGTTTACTCCGGGACGGCAATGAAAAACTGTTTTTT.

V and J are TRBV2 and TRBJ2-2, with 11 bases identical to TRBD1. CDR3 length equals 15 residues. J lost 6 bases, V lost 8 bases, and 8 bases had no gene match. In germline, CDR1 is SNHLY, CDR2 FYNNEI. In DNA form, the CDR3 reads TGTGCCAGCGCGGCCGGGACAGGGGGATCCGGGGAGCTGTTTTTT. It codes for CASAAGTGGSGELFF.